This T cell receptor beta chain was sequenced in a study of a mutant IDH1 vaccine in newly diagnosed glioma. V was clipped by 6 bases and J by 2 bases; unmatched bases: 5. The CDR3 runs to 14 residues. Germline V gene sequence: CDR1 MNHNS, CDR2 SASEGT. Measured with immunoSEQ multiplex PCR; TCRdb has only the in-frame clones, and not every one. The table includes approximately 41,000 clones, approximately 90% detected once. Turning to this clone: Its cognate antigen is unknown.

Time point of the sample: week 23, last vaccination. The vaccine gave 300 ug of a 20-mer mutant IDH1 peptide subcutaneously per dose. The TCR sequence derives from a man aged 50 to 60 with glioma. This rearrangement joins TRBV6-1 to TRBJ2-5; TRBD1 matches 8 bases. The sample was PBMCs, taken from a glioma patient whose treatment included an IDH1 peptide vaccine. CDR3 sequence: CASSFQGAQETQYF. CDR3 in DNA: TGTGCCAGCAGCTTCCAGGGGGCTCAAGAGACCCAGTACTTC.